The following is a T cell receptor beta chain sequence with its context. This clonotype was detected ten times or more. Its antigen specificity is not known. No quality values exist for individual bases; no much larger clone is one base distant. The time point label corresponds to: pre-sensitization, week 0. The treatment or condition label, as the study defines it: therapeutic diphenylcyclopropenone sensitization with weekly scalp DPC. At every patch-test visit, the blood draw took place before the patch test was put on. To be eligible, patients had to be aged 18 to 70, diagnosed with alopecia and judged suitable for DPC therapy, while pregnant patients were excluded. Unfractionated whole blood was collected in Tempus Blood RNA tubes, and total RNA was extracted from that blood. Libraries were made using RACE. The instrument was a NextSeq 500. During library preparation, unique molecular identifiers were attached to individual cDNA molecules so that TCRs could be counted in a quantitative, reproducible way. For every blood RNA sample, sequencing covered both the TCR alpha and TCR beta chains. Per the authors' processing: A median of roughly 98,000 TCRs per sample was observed, with a range of about 23,224 to 700,000. The Decombinator software suite was used to annotate the V, J and CDR3 of the TCR reads. For PS versus PT1 abundance plots, all samples were subsampled to the same number of TCRs (28,000). TCRs were defined as expanded if absent before sensitization and observed at least eight times at the 2-week time point. TCRdb reprocessing: public reads trimmed at Q25 with fastp, clones called with MiXCR, in-frame beta chains kept. Rows with one shared CDR3 protein collapse into an entry with the most common genes and DNA. TCRdb's processing, not the study's, gives the V and J calls here. This sample is represented by approximately 400,000 distinct CDR3 sequences; approximately 5% of them were singletons. Just over 2.5% of the sample comes from the top ten.

From the cysteine up to the phenylalanine, the CDR3 has a length of 14 residues. Only the CDR3 region is kept as DNA, spanning 42 bases read in frame from base 1. Germline trimming: 4 bases from V, 2 bases from J; junction bases outside gene matches: 4. CDR1 and CDR2 were assigned from the germline V gene as SGHRS and YFSETQ. The sample comes from a study of human T cells and chemical hapten exposure (dated by TCRdb to the early 2020s). Looking at the study overall: For sensitization, 2% DPC in acetone was applied to a roughly 2 cm by roughly 2 cm area of upper inner arm skin. Patch testing was performed on the upper back with Finn chambers containing 0.01% DPC, and the patch tests were scored after 6 days according to International Contact Dermatitis Research Group standards. Alopecia areata with under or over 50% scalp involvement, alopecia totalis and alopecia universalis were represented in the patient cohort, which was mostly female. Blood samples were taken from patients before sensitization (week 0) and at 2, 6 and about 24 weeks after DPC sensitization. Peripheral blood TCR repertoire changes were tracked in vivo in alopecia patients during primary and secondary sensitization to the hapten diphenylcyclopropenone (DPC). Libraries were pooled for sequencing, and variation in per-sample TCR yields was attributed mainly to small differences in library volumes within the pool. Throughout the study period of 20 to 25 weeks, patients also received therapeutic DPC doses to the scalp every week. Some 29 alopecia patients gave blood for TCR sequencing at one to four time points (pre-sensitization, 2, 6 and 24 weeks).

On the study overall, not on this receptor specifically: Because all patients had alopecia, a presumed autoimmune disease, the immune response of the patients might differ from that of healthy individuals. Expanded TCRs formed significantly more large CDR3 similarity clusters than pre-sensitization or healthy control sets, consistent with antigen-driven responses. No change with DPC sensitization was found in the number of TCRs above 1 in 1000 frequency, and no evidence of global repertoire structure alterations was found. A positive correlation was found between the number of PT1 expanded TCRs and patch test score, with significance reached at thresholds 8, 16 and 32 but not 4. After repeated subsampling, the strength of the expansion versus patch-test correlation and the threshold at which it became significant changed.

The chain links TRBV5-1 with TRBJ2-5; 8 central bases correspond to TRBD1. Here the sequenced sample was whole blood, taken in connection with sensitization to the hapten diphenylcyclopropenone (DPC). This sequence originates from a woman aged 50 to 65 with alopecia areata. Some clones in this sample may be carry-over from other donors' samples. The CDR3 amino acid sequence is: CASSKDRAQETQYF. The nucleotide sequence reads as follows: TGCGCCAGCAGCAAGGACAGGGCGCAAGAGACCCAGTACTTC. Reference TRBV5-1 and TRBJ2-5 genes cover what lies past the CDR3, so the full variable domain is KAGVTQTPRYLIKTRGQQVTLSCSPISGHRSVSWYQQTPGQGLQFLFEYFSETQRNKGNFPGRFSGRQFSNSRSEMNVSTLELGDSALYLCASSKDRAQETQYFGPGTRLLVL.